These T cell receptor beta chains were read from a single sample in a study of control samples from healthy donors and cancer patients. The table came from immunoSEQ multiplex PCR; TCRdb's copy has only in-frame clones and leaves some out. The profile shows 180,000 or so clones, 85% to 95% of them singletons. The specimen was blood. Receptors originate from a woman in her sixties in good health. CDR3s include the opening cysteine and the closing phenylalanine or tryptophan. Fields, in order: D gene, clone size, V gene, J gene, CDR3 DNA, CDR3 protein. D genes are given only for firm matches. Only some rows state a clone size, as once, few, many or a class for expanded clones.

.,once,TRBV28,TRBJ1-4,TGTGCCAGCAGCCGGGGACGGGAAAAACTGTTTTTT,CASSRGREKLFF
.,.,TRBV6-2/TRBV6-3,TRBJ1-2,TGTGCCAGCAGTAACGACAGGAACTCTAACTATGGCTACACCTTC,CASSNDRNSNYGYTF
TRBD1,.,TRBV6-2/TRBV6-3,TRBJ1-5,TGTGCCAGCAGTTACCCAAGGGGGCACAGGGGCAATCAGCCCCAGCATTTT,CASSYPRGHRGNQPQHF
.,.,TRBV12-3/TRBV12-4,TRBJ1-1,TGTGCCAGCAGCCCTGACAGGAGTGAAGCTTTCTTT,CASSPDRSEAFF
.,.,TRBV10-3,TRBJ1-1,TGTGCCATCAGCCCGCAGGGGAACACTGAAGCTTTCTTT,CAISPQGNTEAFF
TRBD1,.,TRBV4-3,TRBJ2-4,TGCGCCAGCAGCCAACTCTCCGGGACAGGGGCCGAAGCCAAAAACATTCAGTACTTC,CASSQLSGTGAEAKNIQYF
.,.,TRBV27,TRBJ1-1,TGTGCCAGCAGTCCCCAGTCGCAGGGCGGCACTGAAGCTTTCTTT,CASSPQSQGGTEAFF
.,.,TRBV11-2,TRBJ2-7,TGTGCCAGCAGCGAGACACGGATGGACTTCGAACAGTACTTC,CASSETRMDFEQYF
.,.,TRBV27,TRBJ1-1,TGTGCCAGCACCCCCGGTGGAGGAGGAAATCGAGGAATGGGGACTGAAGCTTTCTTT,CASTPGGGGNRGMGTEAFF
.,.,TRBV7-2,TRBJ1-5,TGTGCCAGCAGCTTAATTTTGGGGGGCAATCAGCCCCAGCATTTT,CASSLILGGNQPQHF
.,.,TRBV6-5,TRBJ2-1,TGTGCCAGCAGTTACTCGAGGGTCAGTGAGCAGTTCTTC,CASSYSRVSEQFF
TRBD1,.,TRBV10-3,TRBJ1-2,TGTGCCATCAGTGGACAGGGGGCACAGGGCTACACCTTC,CAISGQGAQGYTF
.,.,TRBV7-3,TRBJ2-6,TGTGCCAGCAGCTTAACTGGGGAGTCTGGGGCCAACGTCCTGACTTTC,CASSLTGESGANVLTF
TRBD1,.,TRBV7-2,TRBJ2-2,TGTGCCAGCCTACCCGCCCTAGACAGGGGGCTCACCGGGGAGCTGTTTTTT,CASLPALDRGLTGELFF
.,.,TRBV7-9,TRBJ1-1,TGTGCCAGCAGCTTAACAGGAGACACTGAAGCTTTCTTT,CASSLTGDTEAFF
.,.,TRBV7-6,TRBJ2-1,TGTGCCAGCAGCTTAGGACAGGAGATTTACAATGAGCAGTTCTTC,CASSLGQEIYNEQFF
.,.,TRBV5-1,TRBJ2-6,TGCGCCAGCAGCTTAACAGCTGGGGCCAACGTCCTGACTTTC,CASSLTAGANVLTF
TRBD2,.,TRBV10-2,TRBJ2-1,TGCGCCAGCAGTGGACTAGCGGGGGACAATGAGCAGTTCTTC,CASSGLAGDNEQFF
TRBD1,once,TRBV10-3,TRBJ1-2,TGTGCCATCTTTAAAGATCCCAGCTCCCTGACAGGGGGCAAGGGCTACACCTTC,CAIFKDPSSLTGGKGYTF
TRBD2,.,TRBV6-6,TRBJ2-5,TGTGCCGTCACCGGGACTAGCGGCCAAGAGACCCAGTACTTC,CAVTGTSGQETQYF
TRBD1,once,TRBV7-8,TRBJ2-7,TGTGCCAGCAGCCCCGGGACAGACCGGGTACACGAGCAGTACTTC,CASSPGTDRVHEQYF
TRBD1,.,TRBV6-5,TRBJ2-7,TGTGCCAGCAGCGCTACCGTGACAGGGGTACACGAGCAGTACTTC,CASSATVTGVHEQYF
TRBD1,.,TRBV7-9,TRBJ2-1,TGTGCCAGCAGCTCAACGGGGAGGGACAGGGAAGAGTTCTTC,CASSSTGRDREEFF
TRBD2,.,TRBV5-5,TRBJ2-1,TGTGCCAGCAGCCCCGGACTAGCGGGAAATTACAATGAGCAGTTCTTC,CASSPGLAGNYNEQFF
.,.,TRBV19,TRBJ1-5,TGTGCCAGTAGTATATCGCATGGTGGGCAGCCCCAGCATTTT,CASSISHGGQPQHF
TRBD2,.,TRBV15,TRBJ2-3,TGTGCCACCCGACCCGGACTAGCCACGTCGCAGTATTTT,CATRPGLATSQYF
.,.,TRBV2,TRBJ2-3,TGTGCCAGCAGTACTGACTTCACAGATACGCAGTATTTT,CASSTDFTDTQYF
.,once,TRBV3-1/TRBV3-2,TRBJ1-2,TGTGCCAGCAGCCGGGGGGAGCTCTTCTATGGCTACACCTTC,CASSRGELFYGYTF
.,.,TRBV6-6,TRBJ1-1,TGTGCCAGCAGTAGGGAGCGGCGGAACACTGAAGCTTTCTTT,CASSRERRNTEAFF
TRBD1,.,TRBV24-1,TRBJ2-2,TGTGCCACCAGTGGGACCGGGACAGGGAACACCGGGGAGCTGTTTTTT,CATSGTGTGNTGELFF
.,.,TRBV5-1,TRBJ2-5,TGCGCCAGCAGCTTGACAGTGGTACAAGAGACCCAGTACTTC,CASSLTVVQETQYF
.,.,TRBV6-2/TRBV6-3,TRBJ1-2,TGTGCCAGCAGTTACTCGGACTATGGCTACACCTTC,CASSYSDYGYTF
.,.,TRBV5-1,TRBJ1-4,TGCGCCAGCAGCCCGGTAGCAGGGGCTCTAGAAGAAAAACTGTTTTTT,CASSPVAGALEEKLFF
.,.,TRBV9,TRBJ2-3,TGTGCCAGCAGCGTAGAGCCTAAAACAGATACGCAGTATTTT,CASSVEPKTDTQYF
.,.,TRBV10-1,TRBJ2-5,TGCGCCAGCAGCCCCGTCCGGGGTGGGGAGACCCAGTACTTC,CASSPVRGGETQYF
.,.,TRBV18,TRBJ1-1,TGTGCCAGCTCGACCCCTGCGGCGAACACTGAAGCTTTCTTT,CASSTPAANTEAFF
TRBD1,once,TRBV3-1/TRBV3-2,TRBJ2-7,TGTGCCAGCAGCCCTACCCGGGACAGGGGGCTAAGGCGGTACTTC,CASSPTRDRGLRRYF
.,.,TRBV7-2,TRBJ1-3,TGTGCCAGCAGCTTCTGGGGAGGAAACACCATATATTTT,CASSFWGGNTIYF
.,.,TRBV19,TRBJ1-1,TGTGCCAGTAGTATGGGGCCGTCTCGGGGAACTGAAGCTTTCTTT,CASSMGPSRGTEAFF
TRBD1,.,TRBV7-2,TRBJ1-6,TGTGCCAGCAACCGGGACAGGAATTCACCCCTCCACTTT,CASNRDRNSPLHF
.,once,TRBV2,TRBJ1-1,TGTGCCAGTAGGACATACGCCGAAGCTTTCTTT,CASRTYAEAFF
.,.,TRBV2,TRBJ1-2,TGTGCCAGCACTTTGACGCGAGCTTATGGCTACACCTTC,CASTLTRAYGYTF